This TCR beta chain is drawn from a study of naive and memory T cell subsets. Sorting gates: effector memory CD45RA-CD27-, EMRA CD45RA+CD27-. The germline CDR1 and CDR2 sequences are DFQATT and SNEGSKA (reference sequence). Germline trimming cut 6 bases from V and 7 bases from J; bases unmatched to any gene: 10. The CDR3 loop spans 14 amino acids. The beta constant-region primer was an equimolar mix of two oligonucleotides covering TRBC1 and TRBC2. TCRdb ran MiXCR on the UMI-ligation and nested PCR reads and lists one entry per CDR3 protein. The profile shows thousands of distinct CDR3 sequences, more than 6% of them singletons. In its sample, this clonotype was seen many times.

The genes are TRBV20-1 and TRBJ2-2; 8 bases are shared with TRBD2. The sample was CD4+ TEMRA cells from blood. Stated subset: effector memory re-expressing CD45RA, CD45RA+ CD27-. This receptor was identified in a human donor in good health. The CDR3 DNA is TGCAGTGCAGAAACTAGCGGAAAAAACGGGGAGCTGTTTTTT. Its protein product is CSAETSGKNGELFF.